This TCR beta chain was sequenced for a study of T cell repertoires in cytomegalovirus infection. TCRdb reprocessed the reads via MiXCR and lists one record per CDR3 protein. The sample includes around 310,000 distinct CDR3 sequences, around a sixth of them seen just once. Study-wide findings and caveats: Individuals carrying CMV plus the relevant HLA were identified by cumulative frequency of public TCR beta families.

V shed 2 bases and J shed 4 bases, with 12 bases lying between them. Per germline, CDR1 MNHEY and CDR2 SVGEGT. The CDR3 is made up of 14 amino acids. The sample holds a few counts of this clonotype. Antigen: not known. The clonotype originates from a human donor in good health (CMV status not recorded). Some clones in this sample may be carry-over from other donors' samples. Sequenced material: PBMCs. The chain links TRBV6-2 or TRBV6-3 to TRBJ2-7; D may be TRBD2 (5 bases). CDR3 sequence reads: CASSYGSGGYEQYF. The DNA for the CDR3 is TGTGCCAGCAGTTACGGTTCGGGCGGGTACGAGCAGTACTTC.